A single TCR beta chain is shown here with its context. Its specificity is unknown. The source of the sample is a study of post-analysis software for immune sequencing data. Broader study findings: Among 5 or 6 TRBV segments more frequent in patients than controls were TRBV5-6, TRBV5-1 and TRBV20-1. Controls' normalized Chao1 diversity significantly exceeded that of multiple sclerosis patients. Strong same-batch co-clustering of samples appeared with F measure clustering.

The library was made from cDNA and included unique molecular identifiers. TCRdb independently ran MiXCR on the PCR reads; one entry per CDR3 protein. The sample has some 800,000 distinct CDR3 sequences, approximately 44% seen once. The CDR3 consists of 13 residues. Germline CDR1 reads SQVTM; CDR2 reads ANQGSEA. The TCR sequence derives from a girl aged 5 to 17 with multiple sclerosis. Sequencing was done on a sample of blood. The rearrangement uses TRBV29-1 and TRBJ2-3; maybe TRBD1 (5 bases). The DNA matches TRBJ1-5 better at its end, which makes the J call doubtful. The CDR3, as DNA: TGCAGCGTTGGGGGCCTGAGGGCAGATACGCAGCATTTT. This sequence encodes CSVGGLRADTQHF.